The rows below give T cell receptor beta chains drawn from one sample of a study of cytomegalovirus exposure and HLA in healthy donors. Produced via immunoSEQ multiplex PCR; TCRdb's table is partial and in-frame only. The data show around 67,000 clones, around 72% seen once. Source material: PBMCs. The source is a woman aged 25-40 years in good health and CMV-seropositive. The CDR3 runs from the conserved cysteine through the conserved F or W. The order of the fields is V gene, J gene, clone size, D gene, CDR3 protein, CDR3 DNA. The D gene is left open where the match is weak. Some rows have no size entry. The others give once, few or many, or a class for an expanded clone.

V gene: TRBV15
J gene: TRBJ2-5
clone size: -
D gene: TRBD2
CDR3 protein: CATSRDLVAGQETQYF
CDR3 DNA: TGTGCCACCAGCAGAGATCTAGTAGCGGGGCAAGAGACCCAGTACTTC

V gene: TRBV2
J gene: TRBJ2-2
clone size: -
D gene: -
CDR3 protein: CASKISGNTGELFF
CDR3 DNA: TGTGCCAGCAAAATTAGCGGGAACACCGGGGAGCTGTTTTTT

V gene: TRBV7-2
J gene: TRBJ2-3
clone size: -
D gene: TRBD2
CDR3 protein: CASSPWTSGRIKDTQYF
CDR3 DNA: TGTGCCAGCAGCCCATGGACTAGCGGGAGAATTAAAGATACGCAGTATTTT

V gene: TRBV19
J gene: TRBJ2-1
clone size: once
D gene: -
CDR3 protein: CATTGPRGEQFF
CDR3 DNA: TGTGCCACTACAGGGCCCAGAGGTGAGCAGTTCTTC

V gene: TRBV4-1
J gene: TRBJ1-3
clone size: few
D gene: -
CDR3 protein: CASSQAGLNTIYF
CDR3 DNA: TGCGCCAGCAGCCAAGCGGGGTTAAACACCATATATTTT

V gene: TRBV7-3
J gene: TRBJ2-7
clone size: -
D gene: -
CDR3 protein: CASSLRLGRENEQYF
CDR3 DNA: TGTGCCAGCAGCTTAAGGTTGGGCAGGGAAAACGAGCAGTACTTC

V gene: TRBV5-1
J gene: TRBJ2-5
clone size: -
D gene: -
CDR3 protein: CASSLRAGDGQETQYF
CDR3 DNA: TGCGCCAGCAGCTTGAGGGCGGGAGACGGACAGGAGACCCAGTACTTC

V gene: TRBV2
J gene: TRBJ1-2
clone size: -
D gene: -
CDR3 protein: CASRSGSLEGTGYTF
CDR3 DNA: TGTGCCAGCAGGAGCGGATCGTTGGAGGGGACTGGCTACACCTTC

V gene: TRBV7-9
J gene: TRBJ1-1
clone size: few
D gene: -
CDR3 protein: CASSPLPNTEAFF
CDR3 DNA: TGTGCCAGCAGCCCACTGCCGAACACTGAAGCTTTCTTT

V gene: TRBV7-9
J gene: TRBJ2-1
clone size: few
D gene: TRBD1
CDR3 protein: CASSSSRDRGINEQFF
CDR3 DNA: TGTGCCAGCAGCTCAAGCCGGGACAGGGGAATCAATGAGCAGTTCTTC

V gene: TRBV9
J gene: TRBJ2-5
clone size: -
D gene: -
CDR3 protein: CASSVAVRGETQYF
CDR3 DNA: TGTGCCAGCAGCGTAGCGGTAAGAGGGGAGACCCAGTACTTC

V gene: TRBV5-4
J gene: TRBJ1-1
clone size: -
D gene: -
CDR3 protein: CASSTDLNTEAFF
CDR3 DNA: TGTGCCAGCAGTACCGACTTGAATACTGAAGCTTTCTTT

V gene: TRBV28
J gene: TRBJ1-1
clone size: -
D gene: -
CDR3 protein: CASSEHRENTEAFF
CDR3 DNA: TGTGCCAGCAGTGAACACAGGGAAAACACTGAAGCTTTCTTT

V gene: TRBV6-1
J gene: TRBJ1-5
clone size: -
D gene: -
CDR3 protein: CASSEARGRAIQPQHF
CDR3 DNA: TGTGCCAGCAGTGAAGCGCGTGGCAGGGCAATTCAGCCCCAGCATTTT

V gene: TRBV30
J gene: TRBJ2-2
clone size: -
D gene: -
CDR3 protein: CAWQMTGELFF
CDR3 DNA: TGTGCCTGGCAGATGACCGGGGAGCTGTTTTTT

V gene: TRBV19
J gene: TRBJ2-1
clone size: -
D gene: TRBD1
CDR3 protein: CASSIGGTALTYNEQFF
CDR3 DNA: TGTGCCAGTAGTATAGGGGGGACAGCCCTAACCTACAATGAGCAGTTCTTC

V gene: TRBV2
J gene: TRBJ2-5
clone size: -
D gene: -
CDR3 protein: CASNRFRERGTETQYF
CDR3 DNA: TGTGCCAGCAATCGTTTTAGGGAAAGGGGAACAGAGACCCAGTACTTC

V gene: TRBV12-5
J gene: TRBJ2-2
clone size: -
D gene: TRBD1
CDR3 protein: CASGLATGANTGELFF
CDR3 DNA: TGTGCTAGTGGTTTGGCGACAGGGGCGAACACCGGGGAGCTGTTTTTT

V gene: TRBV7-2
J gene: TRBJ2-1
clone size: -
D gene: -
CDR3 protein: CASSPSRLDGYNEQFF
CDR3 DNA: TGTGCCAGCAGCCCCAGTCGTCTAGATGGGTACAATGAGCAGTTCTTC

V gene: TRBV28
J gene: TRBJ2-6
clone size: -
D gene: -
CDR3 protein: CASSRRRTAWANVLTF
CDR3 DNA: TGTGCCAGCAGCCGAAGGCGGACAGCCTGGGCCAACGTCCTGACTTTC

V gene: TRBV28
J gene: TRBJ1-4
clone size: -
D gene: -
CDR3 protein: CASSLYRGSNEKLFF
CDR3 DNA: TGTGCCAGCAGCCTTTATAGGGGGTCTAATGAAAAACTGTTTTTT

V gene: TRBV20-1
J gene: TRBJ2-1
clone size: -
D gene: -
CDR3 protein: CSASGRDEQFF
CDR3 DNA: TGCAGTGCTAGCGGTCGGGATGAGCAGTTCTTC

V gene: TRBV27
J gene: TRBJ2-7
clone size: -
D gene: TRBD2
CDR3 protein: CASSFLIAGSGEQYF
CDR3 DNA: TGTGCCAGCAGCTTTCTTATAGCGGGATCGGGTGAGCAGTACTTC

V gene: TRBV7-2
J gene: TRBJ2-7
clone size: -
D gene: TRBD2
CDR3 protein: CASSLAHTSGRKGYEQYF
CDR3 DNA: TGTGCCAGCAGCTTAGCCCATACTAGCGGGAGGAAAGGCTACGAGCAGTACTTC

V gene: TRBV7-2
J gene: TRBJ2-3
clone size: -
D gene: TRBD2
CDR3 protein: CASSLSTSGSSTDTQYF
CDR3 DNA: TGTGCCAGCAGCTTGAGTACTAGCGGGTCCAGCACAGATACGCAGTATTTT

V gene: TRBV27
J gene: TRBJ1-2
clone size: -
D gene: TRBD1
CDR3 protein: CASSLSGTGYGYTF
CDR3 DNA: TGTGCCAGCAGTTTATCGGGGACAGGCTATGGCTACACCTTC

V gene: TRBV18
J gene: TRBJ1-1
clone size: -
D gene: -
CDR3 protein: CASSRGGVTEAFF
CDR3 DNA: TGTGCCAGCTCACGGGGCGGAGTCACTGAAGCTTTCTTT

V gene: TRBV28
J gene: TRBJ2-5
clone size: -
D gene: -
CDR3 protein: CASTQGTQETQYF
CDR3 DNA: TGTGCCAGCACCCAGGGCACCCAAGAGACCCAGTACTTC